The 14 T cell receptor beta chains presented below share a single source sample, sequenced in a study of blood T cell repertoires in COVID-19. The assay was immunoSEQ multiplex PCR, and TCRdb's table has in-frame clones only and misses some. The sample has about 190,000 clones; more than 70% are singletons. The sequenced sample was peripheral blood. The receptors were sampled from a woman in her 40s who had recovered from COVID-19.

V gene TRBV7-6 combines with J gene TRBJ2-7; 7 bases are a match to TRBD1. The V and J ends lost 5 bases and 2 bases, in that order; junction bases with no gene match: 12. The germline gives CDR1 SGHVS, CDR2 FNYEAQ. The CDR3 loop spans 16 amino acids. CDR3 nucleotide sequence: TGTGCCAGCAGCCCAATGACAGGGTCTCGGGCCTACGAGCAGTACTTC. It is translated as CASSPMTGSRAYEQYF.

The chain uses TRBV6-1 and TRBJ2-7; 7 bases agree with TRBD2. Trimming at V came to 1 base and at J to 3 bases, leaving 3 bases not matched to a gene. The CDR3 is 14 amino acids. CDR1 is MNHNS and CDR2 is SASEGT in the germline V gene. The CDR3 region has the DNA TGTGCCAGCAGTGAAGGGTCTAGCGGCTACGAGCAGTACTTC. Its translation is CASSEGSSGYEQYF.

The V gene is TRBV6-2 or TRBV6-3, the J gene TRBJ1-2, with 7 bases aligning to TRBD1. Germline values: CDR1 MNHEY, CDR2 SVGEGT. The trim removed 0 bases at V and 6 bases at J, leaving 1 base unmatched. This CDR3 is 13 amino acids long. The CDR3: CASSYSTGDGYTF. The CDR3 nucleotides read TGTGCCAGCAGTTACTCTACAGGGGATGGCTACACCTTC.

The chain recombines TRBV4-3 with TRBJ2-5; 7 nucleotides match TRBD2. CDR1 and CDR2 (germline): LGHNA, YSLEER. Trimming removed 4 bases from V and 4 bases from J; junction bases left unmatched: 3. There are 13 residues in the CDR3. The CDR3 sequence is CASSRGGRETQYF. CDR3 DNA sequence: TGCGCCAGCAGCCGGGGGGGAAGAGAGACCCAGTACTTC.

This chain links TRBV7-2 with TRBJ2-2, with D maybe TRBD1 (6 bases). The CDR3 is 15 amino acids. Germline CDR1 reads SGHTA; CDR2 reads FQGNSA. V shed 3 bases and J shed 1 base, with 9 bases lying between them. As DNA, the CDR3 is TGTGCCAGCAGCTTGTGGACAGTGAACACCGGGGAGCTGTTTTTT. Its translation is CASSLWTVNTGELFF.

The genes are TRBV24-1 and TRBJ1-4; 7 positions agree with TRBD1. The trim removed 3 bases at V and 9 bases at J, leaving 9 bases unmatched. CDR1 is KGHDR and CDR2 is SFDVKD in the germline V gene. The CDR3 spans 15 residues. The CDR3 loop is CATSDAGTGDKKLFF. The CDR3 bases are TGTGCCACCAGTGATGCTGGAACAGGGGATAAAAAACTGTTTTTT.

The CDR3 DNA sequence: TGTGCCAGCAGCTTCGGGCTAGCGGGAGTCGTCAATGAGCAGTTCTTC. Its protein is CASSFGLAGVVNEQFF. The J gene is TRBJ2-1, the V gene TRBV5-6; 10 nucleotides align to TRBD2. The CDR3 is 16 amino acids. Trimming at V came to 2 bases and at J to 6 bases, leaving 8 bases not matched to a gene. CDR1 and CDR2 from the germline V gene are SGHDT and YYEEEE.

The chain uses TRBV19 and TRBJ2-1, with TRBD1 matching 9 bases. V trimming: 6 bases; J trimming: 9 bases; junction bases outside the gene matches: 9. Germline V gene data show CDR1 as LNHDA and CDR2 as SQIVND (reference sequence). This CDR3 has 14 amino acids. The DNA of the CDR3 is TGTGCCAGTAGGCCGGACAGGGGAGTAGGTGAGCAGTTCTTC. This sequence encodes CASRPDRGVGEQFF.

The chain recombines TRBV12-5 with TRBJ2-5; 10 bases are a match to TRBD1. The CDR3 extends over 13 amino acids. CDR1 is LGHNT, CDR2 FRNRAP, per germline. V shed 4 bases, J shed 4 bases, and the junction held 0 bases outside the gene matches. CDR3 amino acids: CASGWTGGETQYF. CDR3 DNA: TGTGCTAGTGGTTGGACAGGGGGAGAGACCCAGTACTTC.

The J gene is TRBJ2-3, the V gene TRBV2; D remains unclear. Per germline, CDR1 SNHLY and CDR2 FYNNEI. V shed 5 bases and J shed 6 bases, with 9 bases lying between them. This CDR3 has 12 residues. This CDR3 is CASSSTVDTQYF. In nucleotides, the CDR3 is TGTGCCAGCAGTTCAACTGTGGATACGCAGTATTTT.

This clone was counted only a few times. The chain has TRBV15 and TRBJ1-1, with 7 positions matching TRBD1. Trimming at V came to 0 bases and at J to 3 bases, leaving 10 bases not matched to a gene. The CDR3 extends over 17 amino acids. The germline gives CDR1 LNHNV, CDR2 YYDKDF (reference sequence). CDR3 loop: CATSRDRGSGNDTEAFF. The CDR3 DNA sequence: TGTGCCACCAGCAGAGACAGGGGGTCGGGAAACGACACTGAAGCTTTCTTT.

This chain joins TRBV4-3 and TRBJ1-4, with 8 bases identical to TRBD1. Germline V CDR1 and CDR2: LGHNA, YSLEER. There are 14 residues in the CDR3. V shed 1 base, J shed 8 bases, and the junction held 3 bases outside the gene matches. CDR3 loop: CASSQGQGAEKLFF. CDR3 DNA sequence: TGCGCCAGCAGCCAAGGGCAGGGGGCCGAAAAACTGTTTTTT.

As for this clone: Other DNA sequences in the sample encode the same CDR3. The chain has TRBV18 and TRBJ2-3, with D unresolved. Trimming cost V 0 bases and J 3 bases, with 7 bases left between them. Germline CDR1 KGHSH, CDR2 LQKENI. CDR3 size: 14 residues. The CDR3 sequence is CASSPPARTDTQYF. CDR3 nucleotide sequence: TGTGCCAGCTCACCACCGGCTAGAACAGATACGCAGTATTTT.

The chain has TRBV25-1 and TRBJ2-2, with 8 nucleotides matching TRBD2. This CDR3 is 16 amino acids long. Trimming removed 0 bases from V and 7 bases from J; junction bases left unmatched: 7. CDR1 is MGHDK and CDR2 is SYGVNS in the germline V gene. The CDR3: CASSEYIPGRVGELFF. CDR3 DNA: TGTGCCAGCAGTGAATATATCCCCGGGAGGGTCGGGGAGCTGTTTTTT.